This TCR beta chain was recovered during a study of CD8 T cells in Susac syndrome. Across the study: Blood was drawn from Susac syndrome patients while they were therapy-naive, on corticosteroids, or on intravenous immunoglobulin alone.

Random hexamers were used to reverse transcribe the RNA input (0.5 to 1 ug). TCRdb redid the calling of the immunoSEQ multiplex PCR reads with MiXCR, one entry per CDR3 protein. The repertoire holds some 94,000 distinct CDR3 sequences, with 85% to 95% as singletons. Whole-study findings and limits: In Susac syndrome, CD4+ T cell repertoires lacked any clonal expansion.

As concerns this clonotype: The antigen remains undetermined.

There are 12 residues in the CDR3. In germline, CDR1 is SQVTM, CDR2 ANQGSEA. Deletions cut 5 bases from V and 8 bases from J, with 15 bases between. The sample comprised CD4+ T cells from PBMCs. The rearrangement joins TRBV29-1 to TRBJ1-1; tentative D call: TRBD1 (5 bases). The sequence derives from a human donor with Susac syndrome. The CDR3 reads CSVYRDGLEAFF. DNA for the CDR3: TGCAGCGTTTACCGGGACGGCCTAGAAGCTTTCTTT.